This is a list of T cell receptor beta chains from one sample in a study of cytomegalovirus exposure and HLA in healthy donors. Measured with immunoSEQ multiplex PCR; TCRdb has only the in-frame clones, and not every one. This table has some 150,000 clones, 77% appearing once. Material for sequencing was PBMCs. The receptor set was obtained from a woman between 40 and 55 years old in good health and CMV-seronegative. The CDR3 runs from the conserved cysteine through the conserved F or W.

V gene	J gene	CDR3 protein
TRBV7-6	TRBJ2-7	CASSSRLASEQYF
TRBV19	TRBJ1-5	CASRSWDREYQPQHF
TRBV5-6	TRBJ2-1	CASRGSGGIVDEQFF
TRBV5-6	TRBJ2-7	CASSFPSGSSYEQYF
TRBV5-5	TRBJ1-5	CASSLAGVGPQHF
TRBV7-9	TRBJ1-3	CASSFWDSYSGNTIYF
TRBV2	TRBJ2-1	CASSDVLADYSSYNEQFF
TRBV4-2	TRBJ2-6	CASSPETASGANVLTF
TRBV6-5	TRBJ1-1	CASSYDGYTEAFF
TRBV2	TRBJ1-1	CASSPQGSEAFF
TRBV21-1	TRBJ1-5	CASSKANQPQHF
TRBV27	TRBJ2-7	CASSPQGSYEQYF
TRBV9	TRBJ2-7	CASSVRGTGEQYF
TRBV14	TRBJ2-1	CASSQHTPTKSYNEQFF
TRBV4-3	TRBJ1-2	CASSQDGGDHYGYTF
TRBV19	TRBJ2-1	CASSTVAGGLVYEQFF
TRBV10-3	TRBJ1-2	CAISEAGRNYGYTF
TRBV13	TRBJ2-3	CASSLVGLAGEGETDTQYF
TRBV20-1	TRBJ1-2	CSARDLDGYTF
TRBV6-1	TRBJ2-6	CASSERYSTGANVLTF
TRBV10-3	TRBJ1-5	CAISEVPTTGPGWPQHF
TRBV19	TRBJ1-3	CASSIGRTAGNTIYF
TRBV5-4	TRBJ2-2	CASSLDPSGGLGTGELFF
TRBV10-2	TRBJ1-4	CASSTATTNEKLFF
TRBV7-7	TRBJ2-7	CASSPLDRAYEQYF
TRBV11-2	TRBJ1-3	CASSQPGDRRRNTIYF
TRBV9	TRBJ1-5	CASSVDGGTGSNQPQHF
TRBV11-2	TRBJ2-7	CASSGTERGVTYEQYF
TRBV4-1	TRBJ2-5	CASGTGTLGRGLAGGPRETQYF
TRBV7-2	TRBJ2-5	CASSLGQGYETQYF
TRBV4-2	TRBJ1-1	CASSQEVNRGPTEAFF
TRBV7-9	TRBJ1-5	CASSLPDQPQHF
TRBV2	TRBJ1-2	CASPEGQSLYGYTF
TRBV4-1	TRBJ2-1	CASSQDTTSGSYNEQFF
TRBV5-1	TRBJ1-3	CASSLAGRTGRNTIYF
TRBV7-6	TRBJ2-6	CASSLVPSETSGANVLTF
TRBV7-9	TRBJ2-5	CASSPGQGALETQYF
TRBV7-9	TRBJ2-3	CASSLVGAHGDTQYF
TRBV4-1	TRBJ1-5	CASSQDGTGNLQHF
TRBV14	TRBJ1-2	CASSQDSLGAYYGYTF
TRBV5-4	TRBJ1-4	CASSRGGQRGAESANEKLFF
TRBV29-1	TRBJ1-2	CSVELQGVSANYGYTF
TRBV6-6	TRBJ1-5	CASSYSGGGSQPQHF
TRBV4-1	TRBJ1-5	CASSQDFTGRNQPQHF
TRBV11-3	TRBJ2-2	CASSLRATSGRNTGELFF
TRBV7-8	TRBJ1-5	CASSLSPDNQPQHF
TRBV4-2	TRBJ2-5	CASSQEGQGSSGTQYF
TRBV7-9	TRBJ2-5	CASREGGETQYF
TRBV29-1	TRBJ1-2	CSAISRANYGYTF
TRBV7-2	TRBJ1-2	CASSYRDVDGYTF
TRBV14	TRBJ2-4	CASSQAGANQYF
TRBV5-1	TRBJ1-6	CASSLERNSPLHF